The present T cell receptor (beta chain) was sequenced within a study of response to subunit inactivated influenza vaccine. General study points: Every seasonal influenza vaccination brings in few new T cells, the authors suggested.

The CDR3 has 17 residues. V lost 1 base and J 4 bases, leaving 16 bases between the germline ends. The germline V gene encodes CDR1 SGHDN and CDR2 FVKESK. Details on this clonotype: Antigen specificity is unknown.

TCRdb redid the calling of the RT-PCR reads with MiXCR, one entry per CDR3 protein. The sample holds hundreds of thousands of distinct CDR3 sequences, about 11% seen once. V usage is TRBV14 and J usage is TRBJ2-2; the D is unclear. This receptor was identified in a man in his forties or fifties who received an inactivated influenza vaccine. The sample here was PBMCs from blood, taken on the day of vaccination. Written as DNA, the CDR3 is TGTGCCAGCAGCCAAGGACTCACCCTCCATGGCACCGGGGAGCTGTTTTTT. Translated, it gives CASSQGLTLHGTGELFF.